The clone carrying this T cell receptor beta chain showed up just a few times. Germline V CDR1 and CDR2: SGHRS, YFSETQ. The J segment lost 3 bases and the V segment lost 6 bases, leaving 7 bases of the junction unmatched. This CDR3 comprises 15 residues. The sample belongs to a study of beta chain features in type 1 diabetes. Expressed TCRB transcripts were sequenced, since all the RNA that had been isolated was reverse transcribed. Method: immunoSEQ multiplex PCR; TCRdb's copy keeps in-frame clones and lacks some. The sample yields roughly 610,000 clones, roughly a sixth seen once. The sequence derives from a man between 18 and 29 years old in good health. Sample: naive CD4+ T cells from blood. The J gene is TRBJ2-1, the V gene TRBV5-1; TRBD1 matches 9 bases. In nucleotides, the CDR3 is TGCGCCAGCAATACCCTGACAGGGGGCTACAATGAGCAGTTCTTC. It specifies CASNTLTGGYNEQFF.